This TCR beta chain emerged from a study of blood T cell repertoires in COVID-19. Study background: Samples of COVID-19 (acute and convalescent) were obtained from the United States, Italy and Spain. T cells, B-cell-depleted T cells, or PBMCs supplied cDNA or gDNA.

Germline lookup yields CDR1 SEHNR and CDR2 FQNEAQ (reference sequence). V dropped 9 bases and J dropped 6; count of bases not matched to a gene: 4. This CDR3 comprises 13 residues. Methods used by the authors: Reference gene primer amplification gave nucleated cell count estimates. Data came from immunoSEQ multiplex PCR; TCRdb stores just in-frame clones and leaves some out. That table is the source of V, J and clone size, and D and trimming were worked out from the DNA. The data hold fewer than 95,000 clones, with about 84% observed a single time. The chain joins TRBV7-9 to TRBJ2-1; TRBD1 aligns across 11 bases. The source of this sequence is a human donor in a cohort sampled during active COVID-19. Specimen: peripheral blood. Here the CDR3 reads CASSGTGGNEQFF. CDR3 DNA sequence: TGTGCCAGTTCCGGGACAGGGGGCAATGAGCAGTTCTTC.